This TCR beta chain was sequenced in a study of early T cells in non-severe SARS-CoV-2 infection listed by TCRdb under 2021. Some background on the complete study: TCR sequencing used bulk RNA from unsorted whole blood, so alpha and beta chains could not be paired. What the research found in general, with its limitations: VDJdb matching was skewed toward anti-spike CD8 responses, so virus-specific expansions were likely underestimated and private and CD4 specificities were missed.

The germline V gene supplies CDR1 SNHLY and CDR2 FYNNEI. V trim: 2 bases; J trim: 5 bases; unmatched bases: 4. Spanning cysteine to phenylalanine, the CDR3 consists of 14 amino acids. Of all the DNA, just the CDR3 is kept, 42 bases in frame from base 1. In this sample, this clonotype turned up many times. Its antigen specificity is not known. No base qualities exist here, and no much larger clone lies one base off it. The study was a case-control design nested within a healthcare worker cohort in London, UK, with weekly nasopharyngeal swab PCR tests and blood sampling. Between 23 and 31 March 2020, the week of the UK lockdown, healthcare workers were enrolled and then followed up weekly for as long as 16 weeks. The method behind the library was 5' RACE. Sequencing was performed on a NextSeq 500. The TCR library protocol attached unique molecular identifiers to individual cDNA molecules to correct for sequencing error and PCR bias. Both TCR alpha and beta chains were sequenced, and tight co-correlation was observed between alpha and beta sequence abundances in each sample. In the authors' own workflow: V gene, J gene and CDR3 annotation of TCR sequences was performed with Decombinator V4. Expanded TCRs were defined as changing significantly between any two time points under a Poisson model with p below 0.0001. TCR abundances were normalised to the total number of TCRs sequenced in each sample and reported as counts per million. MAIT TCRs were defined by TRAV1-2 paired with TRAJ12, TRAJ20 or TRAJ33, and iNKT TCRs by TRAV10 paired with TRAJ18. VDJdb, accessed 1 November 2021, was searched for CMV, EBV and SARS-CoV-2 annotated TCRs, with TCRs annotated for multiple antigens excluded. TCRdb ran its own pipeline on the public reads, namely fastp trimming at Q25 and MiXCR clone calling, and kept in-frame beta chains. Merged by CDR3 protein, the rows form single entries marked with the most common genes and DNA. The V and J calls and clone size come from TCRdb's table, not from the authors' own analysis. This sample comprises about 89,000 distinct CDR3 sequences, 14% to 15% of them detected only once. The top ten clones comprise about 0.58% of the sample.

Recombination linked TRBV2 to TRBJ1-1; TRBD1 aligns with 8 central bases. Sequencing was performed on whole blood. This clonotype was obtained from an adult who was a healthcare worker with PCR-confirmed SARS-CoV-2 infection or an uninfected control (not recorded which). The DNA reads TGTGCCAGCAGTGAATCCAGGGGGCGAACTGAAGCTTTCTTT. This yields the protein CASSESRGRTEAFF.